The 10 T cell receptor beta chains below all came from one sample that was sequenced in a study of OX40 agonist ivuxolimab in advanced cancers. Clones were sequenced by immunoSEQ multiplex PCR, and TCRdb holds only the in-frame ones, with some missing. The table includes around 72,000 clones, around 87% detected once. Source: CD4+ or CD8+ T cells sorted from blood, taken in a trial of the OX40 agonist ivuxolimab. The source of these receptors is an adult with an advanced solid tumor such as melanoma, head and neck, liver or kidney cancer.

The chain joins TRBV7-2 to TRBJ1-2, with 7 bases matching TRBD1. The CDR3 covers 14 residues. V gave up 5 bases and J gave up 8 bases; unmatched junction bases: 11. The germline V gene has CDR1 SGHTA and CDR2 FQGNSA. As DNA, the CDR3 is TGTGCCAGCAGCACGCCGGGACAGACGGAAGGCTACACCTTC. Encoded protein: CASSTPGQTEGYTF.

The genes are TRBV5-6 and TRBJ1-1; D call uncertain. The CDR3 totals 14 residues. Per the germline V gene, CDR1 is SGHDT and CDR2 is YYEEEE. Trimming pared 4 bases from V and 1 base from J, leaving 11 bases between. The CDR3 DNA is TGTGCCAGCAGCCCGCCCCACGGGAACACTGAAGCTTTCTTT. Protein product: CASSPPHGNTEAFF.

V gene TRBV28 combines with J gene TRBJ2-5, with 7 positions matching TRBD2. CDR1 is MDHEN and CDR2 is SYDVKM in the germline V gene. The CDR3 is 13 amino acids. With 7 bases clipped from V and 6 bases from J, the junction kept 8 bases outside the gene matches. CDR3 loop: CASNPGGAQTQYF. In nucleotides, the CDR3 is TGTGCCAGCAACCCGGGAGGCGCGCAGACCCAGTACTTC.

The chain is built from TRBV28 and TRBJ1-1; no reliable D call. The V gene lost 5 bases and the J gene lost 0 bases, with 13 bases spanning the gap. Germline CDR1 is MDHEN and CDR2 is SYDVKM. CDR3 length equals 15 residues. DNA for the CDR3: TGTGCCAGCAGTCTTATAAAACGGGTGAACACTGAAGCTTTCTTT. Its translation is CASSLIKRVNTEAFF.

The chain has TRBV5-1 and TRBJ2-2; no clear D. V lost 0 bases and J lost 3, with 9 bases in between. The CDR3 loop spans 15 amino acids. The germline gives CDR1 SGHRS, CDR2 YFSETQ. CDR3 region: CASSLDEPDTGELFF. The CDR3 DNA sequence: TGCGCCAGCAGCTTGGACGAGCCGGACACCGGGGAGCTGTTTTTT.

This clone is a singleton in its sample. This chain links TRBV6-6 with TRBJ1-1; D unresolved. The CDR3 length is 16 residues. Trimming stripped 5 bases from V and 4 bases from J, with 20 bases between. The germline gives CDR1 MNHNY, CDR2 SVGAGI (reference sequence). CDR3 amino acids: CASSPGRNAWGTEAFF. The CDR3, as DNA: TGTGCCAGCAGTCCCGGCAGGAACGCGTGGGGCACTGAAGCTTTCTTT.

This chain uses TRBV4-2 with TRBJ2-3; D remains ambiguous. Looked up from germline, CDR1 is LGHNA and CDR2 is YNFKEQ. Trimming removed 1 base at V and 6 bases at J, with 17 bases between. The CDR3 covers 16 residues. CDR3 region: CASSQVLGNHGDTQYF. The CDR3 DNA reads TGTGCCAGCAGCCAAGTTCTGGGAAATCACGGGGATACGCAGTATTTT.

V and J are TRBV30 and TRBJ2-7; D call uncertain. Germline values: CDR1 GTSNPN, CDR2 SVGIG (reference sequence). The length of the CDR3 is 16 residues. V lost 5 bases and J 3 bases, leaving 23 bases between the germline ends. The CDR3 spells CAWGEGWSNMHYEQYF. CDR3 DNA sequence: TGTGCCTGGGGGGAAGGGTGGTCCAATATGCACTACGAGCAGTACTTC.

The J gene is TRBJ2-2, the V gene TRBV27; D gene unclear. Germline-derived CDR1 and CDR2 are MNHEY and SMNVEV (reference sequence). This CDR3 contains 16 residues. The ends were cut back, 5 bases at V and 6 bases at J, with 19 bases in the middle. The CDR3 DNA sequence: TGTGCCAGCAGTCCGGGTATCGGGTCCCCTTCCGGGGAGCTGTTTTTT. It codes for CASSPGIGSPSGELFF.

The V and J genes are TRBV10-3 and TRBJ2-2; 7 bases are a match to TRBD2. Germline V lookup: CDR1 ENHRY, CDR2 SYGVKD. After removal of 8 bases from V and 4 bases from J, the junction contained 7 bases not matched to a gene. This CDR3 has 14 amino acids. This CDR3 is CAIATSAVTGELFF. CDR3 DNA: TGTGCCATCGCCACTAGCGCGGTCACCGGGGAGCTGTTTTTT.